Shown below are 18 T cell receptor beta chains from a single sample sequenced in a study of T cells in Graves' hyperthyroidism and ophthalmopathy. Authors of the study amplified TCR beta CDR3 regions from RNA transcripts. TCR CDR3 underwent first-round RT-PCR with the HTBI primer set. From the multiplex PCR reads, TCRdb called clonotypes with MiXCR, one entry per CDR3 protein. The sample shows about 770,000 distinct CDR3 sequences, around 19% of them seen only once. Sequences were obtained from blood. All receptors come from a woman aged 45-65 years with Graves' hyperthyroidism that later progressed to Graves' ophthalmopathy.

V and J are TRBV20-1 and TRBJ2-1; 8 positions agree with TRBD2. V dropped 2 bases and J dropped 0; count of bases not matched to a gene: 9. The germline gives CDR1 DFQATT, CDR2 SNEGSKA (reference sequence). This CDR3 has 17 amino acids. The CDR3 DNA reads TGCAGTGCTAGAACGGGTGTAGCGGGGCCCTCCTACAATGAGCAGTTCTTC. It translates to CSARTGVAGPSYNEQFF.

This clonotype turned up a few times. The chain couples TRBV15 to TRBJ2-7, with D possibly matching TRBD2 (5 bases). V lost 4 bases and J lost 0, with 16 bases in between. This CDR3 spans 16 amino acids. Germline CDR1 reads LNHNV; CDR2 reads YYDKDF (reference sequence). The CDR3 loop reads CATSTAGGRGSYEQYF. CDR3 coding DNA: TGTGCCACCAGCACCGCTGGCGGGCGTGGCTCCTACGAGCAGTACTTC.

The chain joins TRBV6-2 or TRBV6-3 to TRBJ1-3, with TRBD1 as a possible D gene (5 bases). Trimming shortened V by 4 bases and J by 2 bases, and 15 bases separated the two germline ends. Per the germline V gene, CDR1 is MNHEY and CDR2 is SVGEGT. There are 16 residues in the CDR3. As DNA, the CDR3 is TGTGCCAGCAGTTCCCCGGGGGAGTTCACTGGAAACACCATATATTTT. It encodes CASSSPGEFTGNTIYF.

This clonotype was detected only a few times. The chain's CDR3 is CASSLNRGLKAFF. Here the CDR3 DNA reads TGTGCCAGCAGCTTAAACAGGGGGCTCAAAGCTTTCTTT. This chain links TRBV7-9 with TRBJ1-1, with 9 bases aligning to TRBD1. Germline loops: CDR1 SEHNR, CDR2 FQNEAQ (reference sequence). Trimming removed 2 bases from V and 9 bases from J; junction bases left unmatched: 4. The CDR3 contains 13 residues.

The chain links TRBV6-2 or TRBV6-3 to TRBJ2-1; unclear D gene. The CDR3 is 13 residues long. Germline assignment: CDR1 MNHEY and CDR2 SVGEGT. V lost 6 bases and J lost 6, with 12 bases in between. The CDR3 DNA reads TGTGCCAGCAGGTACAGTCCCCCCAATGAGCAGTTCTTC. It translates to CASRYSPPNEQFF.

With regard to this clonotype: Relative to the germline gene, one junction end is altered; a read error may explain this. The J gene is TRBJ2-7, the V gene TRBV27; D gene uncertain. Germline CDR1 MNHEY, CDR2 SMNVEV (reference sequence). This CDR3 has 16 residues. The DNA of the CDR3 is TGTGCCAGCAGCTTATTGGGCCCACTGAAGGGCTACGAGCAGTACTTC. Its translation: CASSLLGPLKGYEQYF.

The chain is built from TRBV19 and TRBJ2-5; the match to TRBD1 covers 7 bases. Germline V gene lookup returns CDR1 LNHDA and CDR2 SQIVND (reference sequence). The CDR3 covers 15 residues. The trim removed 0 bases at V and 4 bases at J, leaving 5 bases unmatched. CDR3 amino acids: CASSIDRGPGETQYF. The CDR3 region has the DNA TGTGCCAGTAGTATAGATAGGGGGCCGGGAGAGACCCAGTACTTC.

This clonotype was detected only a few times. The chain combines TRBV4-1 with TRBJ1-6; D is undetermined. The germline gives CDR1 MGHRA, CDR2 YSYEKL. The CDR3 length is 17 residues. The V end lost 4 bases, the J end lost 5 bases, and 18 bases lay between the germline ends. CDR3 amino acids: CASSRSAPTTNNSPLHF. Written as DNA, the CDR3 is TGCGCCAGCAGCCGCAGCGCCCCCACGACTAATAATTCACCCCTCCACTTT.

The CDR3 DNA reads as TGTGCCAGTAGTATAGCTGGAGGACCCGGGGAGCTGTTTTTT. As protein: CASSIAGGPGELFF. The chain carries TRBV19 and TRBJ2-2; a weak D match, TRBD2 (5 bases). Trimming removed 1 base at V and 6 bases at J, with 9 bases between. Germline assignment: CDR1 LNHDA and CDR2 SQIVND (reference sequence). CDR3 length: 14 residues.

A note on this clonotype: A much larger clone sits a single nucleotide away, making a read error possible. The J gene is TRBJ2-1, the V gene TRBV18; weak D call: TRBD1 (6 bases). Per the germline V gene, CDR1 is KGHSH and CDR2 is LQKENI. The CDR3 spans 15 residues. The CDR3 DNA is TGTGCCAGCCCACCACCTGCACAGGGCTACAATGAGCAGTTCTTC. Amino acid sequence: CASPPPAQGYNEQFF.

This clonotype was recorded many times. This chain uses TRBV7-3 with TRBJ1-1; D gene uncertain. The CDR3 has 14 amino acids. Germline lookup yields CDR1 SGHTA and CDR2 FQGTGA. V lost 3 bases, J lost 1 base, and 9 bases lay in between. Here the CDR3 reads CASSLYGRNTEAFF. For the CDR3, the DNA is TGTGCCAGCAGCTTGTATGGCAGGAACACTGAAGCTTTCTTT.

This clonotype was seen many times. The V call is TRBV11-2, the J call TRBJ2-2; 13 bases match TRBD2. Germline V lookup: CDR1 SGHAT, CDR2 FQNNGV. J gave up 0 bases and V 4 bases, and 8 bases lay outside the gene matches. The CDR3 length is 19 residues. CDR3 residues: CASSSDRTSGGPNTGELFF. The CDR3 DNA sequence: TGTGCCAGCAGCTCGGACAGGACTAGCGGGGGCCCGAACACCGGGGAGCTGTTTTTT.

This clonotype was counted at least ten times. The V gene is TRBV6-1, the J gene TRBJ1-2; D is unresolved. The CDR3 sequence is 12 residues long. V lost 7 bases and J 2 bases, leaving 8 bases between the germline ends. Germline CDR1 is MNHNS and CDR2 is SASEGT. The CDR3 DNA reads TGTGCCAGCAAGATAGTGAACTATGGCTACACCTTC. It yields the protein CASKIVNYGYTF.

The genes are TRBV11-2 and TRBJ1-4; D is uncertain. Deletions cut 1 base from V and 3 bases from J, with 12 bases between. The CDR3 contains 16 residues. Germline V gene sequence: CDR1 SGHAT, CDR2 FQNNGV. CDR3 amino acids: CASSLGVGVPNEKLFF. CDR3 nucleotides: TGTGCCAGCAGCTTAGGGGTCGGGGTACCTAATGAAAAACTGTTTTTT. The complete variable domain, with remaining parts taken from reference TRBV11-2 and TRBJ1-4, reads EAGVAQSPRYKIIEKRQSVAFWCNPISGHATLYWYQQILGQGPKLLIQFQNNGVVDDSQLPKDRFSAERLKGVDSTLKIQPAKLEDSAVYLCASSLGVGVPNEKLFFGSGTQLSVL.

The sample holds many counts of this clonotype. This chain uses TRBV20-1 with TRBJ2-1; the match to TRBD2 covers 13 bases. The CDR3 loop spans 12 amino acids. With 3 bases clipped from V and 10 bases from J, the junction kept 0 bases outside the gene matches. Germline values: CDR1 DFQATT, CDR2 SNEGSKA (reference sequence). The CDR3 reads CSARGLAGEQFF. In nucleotides, the CDR3 is TGCAGTGCTAGGGGACTAGCGGGAGAGCAGTTCTTC.

This chain uses TRBV20-1 with TRBJ2-5; D is possibly TRBD1 (6 bases). This CDR3 has 13 amino acids. V was trimmed by 2 bases and J by 3 bases, leaving 10 bases between them. Germline assignment: CDR1 DFQATT and CDR2 SNEGSKA (reference sequence). CDR3 coding DNA: TGCAGTGCTAGAAGGACAGCCAAAGAGACCCAGTACTTC. It yields the protein CSARRTAKETQYF.

The table lists this clonotype with a count of one. CDR3 nucleotide sequence: TGTGCCAGCACCCAGGACAGGTTCTACTATGGCTACACCTTC. Translating gives CASTQDRFYYGYTF. The chain joins TRBV2 to TRBJ1-2, with 7 positions matching TRBD1. Germline V gene data show CDR1 as SNHLY and CDR2 as FYNNEI. Germline trimming cut 7 bases from V and 3 bases from J; bases unmatched to any gene: 8. This CDR3 has 14 residues.

The J gene is TRBJ2-7, the V gene TRBV6-1; the D gene is possibly TRBD2 (5 bases). The V end was cut by 8 bases, the J end by 3 bases, with 14 bases between. This CDR3 comprises 13 residues. Germline V gene data show CDR1 as MNHNS and CDR2 as SASEGT. CDR3 in amino acids: CASESGLSYEQYF. In DNA form, the CDR3 reads TGTGCCAGCGAAAGCGGACTGAGCTACGAGCAGTACTTC.